This T cell receptor beta chain is from a study of Ad26.COV2.S vaccination and SARS-CoV-2 variants. The sample's treatment: around 19 received Ad26.COV2.S at low or high dose, single or two shots; roughly five received placebo; per-sample allocation not given. Collection of samples fell on day 63 after the first vaccine or placebo injection. Its platform was an Ad26 vector, and its expressed antigen was Wuhan-strain SARS-CoV-2 spike. This CDR3 has 15 residues. V was trimmed by 4 bases and J by 5 bases, leaving 17 bases between them. Looked up from germline, CDR1 is SEHNR and CDR2 is FQNEAQ (reference sequence). This table comes from immunoSEQ multiplex PCR, and its TCRdb copy is limited to in-frame clones, with some not included. The table has around 250,000 clones, roughly 87% seen once.

V gene TRBV7-9 combines with J gene TRBJ2-5, with TRBD1 as a possible D gene (5 bases). The sequence was obtained from a person between 18 and 65 years old who received the Ad26.COV2.S COVID-19 vaccine or a placebo. Sequences were derived from peripheral blood, sampled in a trial of Ad26.COV2.S vaccine versus placebo. The CDR3: CASSSQFWGVETQYF. The DNA of the CDR3 is TGTGCCAGCAGCTCCCAATTTTGGGGCGTGGAGACCCAGTACTTC. Full variable domain (rest looked up from reference TRBV7-9 and TRBJ2-5): DTGVSQNPRHKITKRGQNVTFRCDPISEHNRLYWYRQTLGQGPEFLTYFQNEAQLEKSRLLSDRFSAERPKGSFSTLEIQRTEQGDSAMYLCASSSQFWGVETQYFGPGTRLLVL.